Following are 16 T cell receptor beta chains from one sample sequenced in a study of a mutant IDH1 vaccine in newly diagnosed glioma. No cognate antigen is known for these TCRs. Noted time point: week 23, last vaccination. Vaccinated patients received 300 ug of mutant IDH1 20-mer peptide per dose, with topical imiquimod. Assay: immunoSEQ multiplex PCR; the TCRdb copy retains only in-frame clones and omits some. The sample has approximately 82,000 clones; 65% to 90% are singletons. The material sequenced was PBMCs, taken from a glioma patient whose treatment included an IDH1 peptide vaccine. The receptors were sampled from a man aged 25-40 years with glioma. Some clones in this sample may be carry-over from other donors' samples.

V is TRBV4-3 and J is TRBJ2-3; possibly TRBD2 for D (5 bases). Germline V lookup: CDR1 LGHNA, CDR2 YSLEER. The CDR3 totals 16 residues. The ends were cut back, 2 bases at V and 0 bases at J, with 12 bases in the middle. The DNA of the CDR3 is TGCGCCAGCAGCCAATCCACTCGGACTAGCACAGATACGCAGTATTTT. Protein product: CASSQSTRTSTDTQYF.

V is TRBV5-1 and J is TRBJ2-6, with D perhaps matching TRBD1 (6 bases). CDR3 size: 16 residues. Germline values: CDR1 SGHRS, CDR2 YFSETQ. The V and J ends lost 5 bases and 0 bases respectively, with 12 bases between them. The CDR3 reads CASRVGQSSGANVLTF. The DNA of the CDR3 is TGCGCCAGCAGGGTGGGACAATCCTCTGGGGCCAACGTCCTGACTTTC.

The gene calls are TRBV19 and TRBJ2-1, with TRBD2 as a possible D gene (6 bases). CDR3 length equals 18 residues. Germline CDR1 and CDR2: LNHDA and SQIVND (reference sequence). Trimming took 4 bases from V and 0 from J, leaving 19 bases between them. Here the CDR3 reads CASSTPPIGRSSYNEQFF. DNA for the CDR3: TGTGCCAGTAGTACCCCACCTATTGGGAGGAGCTCCTACAATGAGCAGTTCTTC.

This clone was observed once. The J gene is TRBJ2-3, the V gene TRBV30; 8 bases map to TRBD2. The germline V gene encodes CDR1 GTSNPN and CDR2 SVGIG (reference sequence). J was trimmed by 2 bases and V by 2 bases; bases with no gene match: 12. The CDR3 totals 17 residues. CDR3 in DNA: TGTGCCTGGAGTTCTTTGGCGGGAGGCCCTGTCACAGATACGCAGTATTTT. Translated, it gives CAWSSLAGGPVTDTQYF.

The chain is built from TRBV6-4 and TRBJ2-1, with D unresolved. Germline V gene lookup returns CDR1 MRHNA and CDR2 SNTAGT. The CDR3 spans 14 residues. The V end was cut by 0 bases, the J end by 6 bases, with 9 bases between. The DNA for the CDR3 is TGTGCCAGCAGTGACTCGGGCTCAACCAATGAGCAGTTCTTC. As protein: CASSDSGSTNEQFF.

This CDR3 is CASSFKEAGTPEAFF. CDR3 DNA: TGCGCCAGCAGCTTTAAGGAAGCAGGGACCCCTGAAGCTTTCTTT. The chain has TRBV5-1 and TRBJ1-1; D is possibly TRBD1 (5 bases). Germline V gene lookup returns CDR1 SGHRS and CDR2 YFSETQ. V was pared by 2 bases and J by 6 bases, with 17 bases between. The CDR3 spans 15 residues.

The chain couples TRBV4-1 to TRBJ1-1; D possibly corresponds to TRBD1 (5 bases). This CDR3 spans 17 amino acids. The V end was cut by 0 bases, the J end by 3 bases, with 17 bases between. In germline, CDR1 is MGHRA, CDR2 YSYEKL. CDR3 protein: CASSQDRQSRRDTEAFF. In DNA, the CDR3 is TGCGCCAGCAGCCAAGACAGACAGTCGCGGAGGGACACTGAAGCTTTCTTT.

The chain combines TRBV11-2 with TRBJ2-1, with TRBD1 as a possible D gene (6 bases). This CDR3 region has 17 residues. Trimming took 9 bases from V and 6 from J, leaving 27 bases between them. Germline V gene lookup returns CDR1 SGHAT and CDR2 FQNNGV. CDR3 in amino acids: CASSPQIGGGGFNEQFF. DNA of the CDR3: TGTGCCAGTTCCCCTCAAATAGGGGGTGGAGGATTCAATGAGCAGTTCTTC. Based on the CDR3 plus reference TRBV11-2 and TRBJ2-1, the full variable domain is EAGVAQSPRYKIIEKRQSVAFWCNPISGHATLYWYQQILGQGPKLLIQFQNNGVVDDSQLPKDRFSAERLKGVDSTLKIQPAKLEDSAVYLCASSPQIGGGGFNEQFFGPGTRLTVL.

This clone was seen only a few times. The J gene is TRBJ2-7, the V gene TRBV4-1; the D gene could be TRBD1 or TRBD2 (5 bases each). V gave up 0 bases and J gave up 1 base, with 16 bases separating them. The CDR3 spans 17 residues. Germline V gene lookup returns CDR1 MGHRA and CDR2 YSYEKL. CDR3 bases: TGCGCCAGCAGCCAAGATCCCCGGGACGTGGGGTCCTACGAGCAGTACTTC. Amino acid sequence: CASSQDPRDVGSYEQYF.

CDR3 sequence reads: CAWRRAGEQYF. CDR3 in DNA: TGTGCCTGGAGAAGGGCCGGCGAGCAGTACTTC. The V call is TRBV30, the J call TRBJ2-7; D gene uncertain. The V end lost 3 bases, the J end lost 6 bases, and 9 bases lay between the germline ends. This CDR3 is built from 11 residues. Per the germline V gene, CDR1 is GTSNPN and CDR2 is SVGIG (reference sequence).

The CDR3 coding sequence is TGTGCCAGCAGCTCGGCGGGCGGGGAGCTGTTTTTT. Its translation is CASSSAGGELFF. The chain is built from TRBV7-3 and TRBJ2-2; D is perhaps TRBD2 (5 bases). V dropped 4 bases and J dropped 7 bases, with 7 bases sitting between them. The germline V gene has CDR1 SGHTA and CDR2 FQGTGA. The CDR3 extends over 12 amino acids.

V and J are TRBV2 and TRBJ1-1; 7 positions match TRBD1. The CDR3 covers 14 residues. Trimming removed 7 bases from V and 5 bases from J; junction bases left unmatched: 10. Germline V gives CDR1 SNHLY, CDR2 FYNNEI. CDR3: CASILEGARTEAFF. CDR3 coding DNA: TGTGCCAGCATATTGGAGGGGGCAAGGACTGAAGCTTTCTTT.

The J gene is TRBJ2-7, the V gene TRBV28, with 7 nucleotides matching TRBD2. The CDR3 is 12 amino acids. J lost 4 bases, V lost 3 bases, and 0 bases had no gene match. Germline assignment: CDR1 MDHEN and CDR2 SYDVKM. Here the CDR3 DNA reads TGTGCCAGCAGTTTGGGGGGGTACGAGCAGTACTTC. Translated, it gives CASSLGGYEQYF.

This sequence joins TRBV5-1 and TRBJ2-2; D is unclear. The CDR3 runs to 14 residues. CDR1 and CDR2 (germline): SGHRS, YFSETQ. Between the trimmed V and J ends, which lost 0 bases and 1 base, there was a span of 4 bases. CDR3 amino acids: CASSLGLNTGELFF. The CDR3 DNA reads TGCGCCAGCAGCTTGGGACTGAACACCGGGGAGCTGTTTTTT.

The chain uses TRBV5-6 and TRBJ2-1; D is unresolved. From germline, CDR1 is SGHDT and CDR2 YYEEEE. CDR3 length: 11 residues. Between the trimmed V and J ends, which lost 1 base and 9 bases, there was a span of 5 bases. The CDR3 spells CASSLKSEQFF. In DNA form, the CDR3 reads TGTGCCAGCAGCTTGAAGAGTGAGCAGTTCTTC.

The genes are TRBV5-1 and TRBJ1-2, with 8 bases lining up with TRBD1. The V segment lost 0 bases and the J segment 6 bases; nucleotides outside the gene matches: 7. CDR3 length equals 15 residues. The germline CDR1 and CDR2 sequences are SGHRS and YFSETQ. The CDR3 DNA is TGCGCCAGCAGCTTGGCCCTGGACAGGGTGGATGGCTACACCTTC. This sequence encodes CASSLALDRVDGYTF.